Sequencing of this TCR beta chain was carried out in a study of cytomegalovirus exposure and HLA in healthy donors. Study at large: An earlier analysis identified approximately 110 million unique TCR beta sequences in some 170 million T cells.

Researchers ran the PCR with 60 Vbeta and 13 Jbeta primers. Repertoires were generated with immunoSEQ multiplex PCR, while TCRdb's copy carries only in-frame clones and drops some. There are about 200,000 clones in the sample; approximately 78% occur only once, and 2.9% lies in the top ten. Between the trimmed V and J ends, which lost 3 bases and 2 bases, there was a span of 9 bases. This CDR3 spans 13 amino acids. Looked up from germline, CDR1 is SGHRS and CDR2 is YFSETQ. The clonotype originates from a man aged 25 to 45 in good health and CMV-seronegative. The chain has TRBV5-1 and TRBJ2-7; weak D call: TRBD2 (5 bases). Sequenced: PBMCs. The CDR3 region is CASSSGNAYEQYF. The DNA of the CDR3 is TGCGCCAGCAGCTCGGGAAACGCCTACGAGCAGTACTTC. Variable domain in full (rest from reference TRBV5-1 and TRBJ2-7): KAGVTQTPRYLIKTRGQQVTLSCSPISGHRSVSWYQQTPGQGLQFLFEYFSETQRNKGNFPGRFSGRQFSNSRSEMNVSTLELGDSALYLCASSSGNAYEQYFGPGTRLTVT.